One sample yielded the 28 T cell receptor beta chains listed below, sequenced in a study of T cell repertoires in cytomegalovirus infection. TCRdb recomputed calls from the reads with MiXCR, one row per CDR3 protein. The repertoire includes around 630,000 distinct CDR3 sequences, approximately 24% of them detected once, and 8% sits in the top ten. Sequencing was carried out using CD8+ T cells from PBMCs. These receptors were obtained from a human donor in good health (CMV status not recorded). Some clones in this sample may be carry-over from other donors' samples.

This clonotype was detected a few times. The rearrangement joins TRBV19 to TRBJ2-7; D is unresolved. The CDR3 covers 11 residues. The germline gives CDR1 LNHDA, CDR2 SQIVND (reference sequence). Between the trimmed V and J ends, which lost 3 bases and 5 bases, there was a span of 5 bases. CDR3 amino acids: CASSMKNEQYF. The CDR3 DNA follows: TGTGCCAGTAGTATGAAAAACGAGCAGTACTTC.

This chain uses TRBV6-2 or TRBV6-3 with TRBJ1-1; possible D gene TRBD1, 5 bases. Germline CDR1 and CDR2: MNHEY and SVGEGT. V lost 0 bases and J 1 base, leaving 12 bases between the germline ends. The CDR3 is made up of 16 amino acids. CDR3 in amino acids: CASSYSGRGKNTEAFF. The CDR3 bases are TGTGCCAGCAGTTACTCGGGACGGGGGAAGAACACTGAAGCTTTCTTT.

This clonotype was picked up a small number of times. CDR3 sequence reads: CASSEWLRMNTEAFF. The CDR3 region has the DNA TGTGCCAGCAGTGAATGGTTGCGGATGAACACTGAAGCTTTCTTT. V is TRBV6-1 and J is TRBJ1-1, with no clear D. Trimming left V 2 bases short and J 0 bases short, with 10 bases between. This CDR3 is built from 15 residues. Germline V gene data show CDR1 as MNHNS and CDR2 as SASEGT.

This clonotype was observed at least ten times. V and J are TRBV11-2 and TRBJ1-1; D remains unclear. Germline V gives CDR1 SGHAT, CDR2 FQNNGV. CDR3 size: 12 residues. V gave up 2 bases and J gave up 8 bases, with 9 bases separating them. The CDR3 loop reads CASSLSLAEAFF. CDR3 nucleotides: TGTGCCAGCAGCTTATCCCTCGCAGAAGCTTTCTTT.

This clonotype has more than one count but fewer than ten. The chain recombines TRBV29-1 with TRBJ2-3; D unresolved. This CDR3 has 14 residues. V lost 3 bases and J 2 bases, leaving 12 bases between the germline ends. In germline, CDR1 is SQVTM, CDR2 ANQGSEA. The CDR3 region is CSVDLQTFTDTQYF. The CDR3 DNA sequence: TGCAGCGTTGATTTGCAGACATTCACAGATACGCAGTATTTT.

This clonotype was counted only a few times. V usage is TRBV13 and J usage is TRBJ2-7, with 7 positions matching TRBD1. V shed 3 bases, J shed 6 bases, and the junction held 5 bases outside the gene matches. Looked up from germline, CDR1 is PRHDT and CDR2 is FYEKMQ (reference sequence). The CDR3 consists of 13 residues. The CDR3 spells CASSFKGAGEQYV. The CDR3 bases are TGTGCCAGCAGCTTTAAGGGGGCCGGCGAGCAGTACGTC.

This clonotype occurred once. A read error may be the cause here, since a much bigger clone is one base away. The chain joins TRBV7-9 to TRBJ2-1, with D tentatively TRBD1 (6 bases). Germline values: CDR1 SEHNR, CDR2 FQNEAQ (reference sequence). The CDR3 sequence is 16 residues long. The CDR3 loop is CASSLRVQGPYNKQFF. The CDR3, as DNA: TGTGCCAGCAGCTTAAGGGTGCAGGGGCCCTACAATAAGCAGTTCTTC.

The rearrangement uses TRBV12-3 or TRBV12-4 and TRBJ2-7; a weak D match, TRBD2 (6 bases). V shed 4 bases and J shed 3 bases, with 16 bases lying between them. The CDR3 covers 15 residues. The CDR3 nucleotides are TGTGCCAGCAGTTCACTTGGGGGGAGCAGCTACGAGCAGTACTTC. This translates into CASSSLGGSSYEQYF.

The V and J genes are TRBV2 and TRBJ2-7; 7 bases map to TRBD1. The CDR3 has 12 amino acids. Looked up from germline, CDR1 is SNHLY and CDR2 is FYNNEI. Unmatched junction bases numbered 2, after V lost 6 bases and J lost 3 bases. The DNA for the CDR3 is TGTGCCAGCAGGGGGACAGTCTACGAGCAGTACGTC. Translation gives CASRGTVYEQYV.

This clonotype was seen only a few times. This sequence joins TRBV7-6 and TRBJ2-1; 7 nucleotides match TRBD1. The germline V gene has CDR1 SGHVS and CDR2 FNYEAQ. With V trimmed by 5 bases and J by 12 bases, 7 bases remained unmatched. The length of the CDR3 is 12 residues. CDR3 nucleotides: TGTGCCAGCAGCCCAGACAGGGTTGGGCAGTTCTTC. As protein: CASSPDRVGQFF. Together with reference TRBV7-6 and TRBJ2-1, the CDR3 gives the full variable domain: GAGVSQSPRYKVTKRGQDVALRCDPISGHVSLYWYRQALGQGPEFLTYFNYEAQQDKSGLPNDRFSAERPEGSISTLTIQRTEQRDSAMYRCASSPDRVGQFFGPGTRLTVL.

The chain recombines TRBV29-1 with TRBJ2-1; the match to TRBD1 covers 8 bases. Germline values: CDR1 SQVTM, CDR2 ANQGSEA. With 6 bases clipped from V and 8 bases from J, the junction kept 12 bases outside the gene matches. The CDR3 consists of 14 residues. The CDR3 bases are TGCAGCGTGGACGGACAGGGTGAGGGTGATGAGCAGTTCTTC. Protein sequence: CSVDGQGEGDEQFF.

This clonotype was observed many times. The gene calls are TRBV12-3 or TRBV12-4 and TRBJ2-1, with D maybe TRBD2 (5 bases). Trimming stripped 3 bases from V and 4 bases from J, with 7 bases between. The CDR3 spans 13 residues. This CDR3 reads CASSFDYYNEQFF. CDR3 in DNA: TGTGCCAGCAGTTTTGACTATTACAATGAGCAGTTCTTC.

At least ten counts were recorded for this clonotype. V and J are TRBV7-2 and TRBJ2-7; maybe TRBD1 (6 bases). The CDR3 spans 13 residues. Trimming cost V 5 bases and J 3 bases, with 11 bases left between them. Looked up from germline, CDR1 is SGHTA and CDR2 is FQGNSA. The CDR3 sequence is CASSLTGFYEQYV. The DNA for the CDR3 is TGTGCCAGCAGCCTAACAGGGTTCTACGAGCAGTACGTC.

This rearrangement joins TRBV28 to TRBJ2-7; D uncertain. From germline, CDR1 is MDHEN and CDR2 SYDVKM. The V and J ends lost 3 bases and 7 bases respectively, with 10 bases between them. The CDR3 is 12 amino acids. The CDR3 region has the DNA TGTGCCAGCAGTTTTTCGGCGTGGGAGCAGTACGTC. This sequence encodes CASSFSAWEQYV.

This clonotype was recorded a few times. The J gene is TRBJ2-3, the V gene TRBV14; D gene ambiguous. The CDR3 runs to 16 residues. Looked up from germline, CDR1 is SGHDN and CDR2 is FVKESK. Trimming shortened V by 0 bases and J by 1 base, and 11 bases separated the two germline ends. CDR3 DNA sequence: TGTGCCAGCAGCCAAGACGAGGTTGAGGGCACAGATACGCAGTATTTT. Protein sequence: CASSQDEVEGTDTQYF.

Ten or more counts support this clonotype. The CDR3 loop is CASSPGHSYEQYF. Written as DNA, the CDR3 is TGTGCCAGCAGCCCTGGACACTCCTACGAGCAGTACTTC. The chain uses TRBV7-2 and TRBJ2-7; possible D gene TRBD1, 5 bases. Germline lookup yields CDR1 SGHTA and CDR2 FQGNSA. Trimming cost V 5 bases and J 0 bases, with 8 bases left between them. The CDR3 is made up of 13 amino acids. Supplemented by reference TRBV7-2 and TRBJ2-7, the full variable domain reads GAGVSQSPSNKVTEKGKDVELRCDPISGHTALYWYRQSLGQGLEFLIYFQGNSAPDKSGLPSDRFSAERTGGSVSTLTIQRTQQEDSAVYLCASSPGHSYEQYFGPGTRLTVT.

The sample holds a few counts of this clonotype. CDR3 region: CASSLSREASEGPLHF. The CDR3, as DNA: TGCGCCAGCAGCCTCAGCCGGGAGGCCTCCGAGGGACCCCTCCACTTT. V and J are TRBV4-3 and TRBJ1-6, with unresolved D. The CDR3 has 16 residues. Germline loops: CDR1 LGHNA, CDR2 YSLEER. V was shortened by 4 bases and J by 12 bases, with 22 bases between the two germline ends.

This clonotype was counted only a few times. The chain couples TRBV7-2 to TRBJ2-2; 10 bases are shared with TRBD2. Germline V gene sequence: CDR1 SGHTA, CDR2 FQGNSA. V lost 8 bases, J lost 3 bases, and 12 bases stayed unmatched. The CDR3 contains 17 residues. The CDR3 coding sequence is TGTGCCAGCGGGGGACTAGCGAGAACCCAGGACACCGGGGAGCTGTTTTTT. This sequence encodes CASGGLARTQDTGELFF.

This clonotype occurred many times. The chain links TRBV7-2 to TRBJ1-1; D gene ambiguous. The CDR3 length is 13 residues. The V end lost 0 bases, the J end lost 5 bases, and 7 bases lay between the germline ends. Looked up from germline, CDR1 is SGHTA and CDR2 is FQGNSA. The CDR3 DNA follows: TGTGCCAGCAGCTTAGCTAGCCGGACTGAAGCTTTCTTT. Protein sequence: CASSLASRTEAFF.

Points on this clonotype: One base away lies a much larger clone, so this may be a sequencing read error. The genes are TRBV10-3 and TRBJ2-7; D not certain. The germline V gene encodes CDR1 ENHRY and CDR2 SYGVKD. V gave up 0 bases and J gave up 4 bases, with 10 bases separating them. The CDR3 loop spans 14 amino acids. The CDR3 loop reads CAISESLSKYEQYF. In DNA, the CDR3 is TGTGCCATCAGTGAGTCGCTGTCCAAATACGAGCAGTACTTC.

As to this clonotype: A much more abundant neighbour one base away suggests this may be a read error. The rearrangement joins TRBV7-6 to TRBJ1-6, with D tentatively TRBD1 (5 bases). Trimming took off 2 bases at V and 10 bases at J, with 12 bases between the two ends. In germline, CDR1 is SGHVS, CDR2 FNYEAQ. This CDR3 spans 14 amino acids. This CDR3 is CASSLYVRDSPLHF. In DNA form, the CDR3 reads TGTGCCAGCAGCTTATACGTTCGGGACTCACCCCTCCACTTT.

At least ten counts were recorded for this clonotype. V and J are TRBV7-6 and TRBJ2-2; no reliable D call. The germline gives CDR1 SGHVS, CDR2 FNYEAQ. V lost 2 bases, J lost 3 bases, and 25 bases lay in between. This CDR3 has 20 residues. The CDR3 protein is CASSLPAHGAGPVDTGELFF. The CDR3, as DNA: TGTGCCAGCAGCTTACCGGCCCACGGCGCCGGGCCTGTCGACACCGGGGAGCTGTTTTTT.

This clonotype was found a few times. The chain uses TRBV20-1 and TRBJ1-2; D is perhaps TRBD1 (5 bases). CDR1 and CDR2 (germline): DFQATT, SNEGSKA (reference sequence). The CDR3 extends over 12 amino acids. Trimming shortened V by 3 bases and J by 6 bases, and 11 bases separated the two germline ends. CDR3 in DNA: TGCAGTGCTAGTAAACGGGGGGATGGCTACACCTTC. It yields the protein CSASKRGDGYTF.

In its sample, this clonotype was seen a few times. The rearrangement joins TRBV7-9 to TRBJ1-2; D is undetermined. There are 16 residues in the CDR3. Trimming stripped 4 bases from V and 5 bases from J, with 20 bases between. Germline values: CDR1 SEHNR, CDR2 FQNEAQ (reference sequence). This chain's CDR3 is CASSSPKAALGYGYTF. The CDR3 DNA sequence: TGTGCCAGCAGCTCTCCAAAGGCGGCCCTTGGGTATGGCTACACCTTC.

The chain couples TRBV23-1 to TRBJ2-7; D uncertain. TRBV23-1 is known as an ORF, though its function is uncertain. There are 13 residues in the CDR3. V dropped 10 bases and J dropped 5 bases, with 18 bases sitting between them. The chain's CDR3 is CATERLRLDEQYF. Here the CDR3 DNA reads TGCGCCACCGAACGGCTGCGGCTGGACGAGCAGTACTTC.

The V gene is TRBV6-1, the J gene TRBJ1-2; a weak D match, TRBD1 (6 bases). Germline V lookup: CDR1 MNHNS, CDR2 SASEGT. The CDR3 is made up of 13 amino acids. V dropped 7 bases and J dropped 2 bases, with 11 bases sitting between them. The DNA of the CDR3 is TGTGCCAGCACCTGGGGGCAGAACTATGGCTACACCTTC. Amino acid sequence: CASTWGQNYGYTF.

This clonotype was counted a few times. V gene TRBV6-6 combines with J gene TRBJ2-7; D unresolved. The CDR3 consists of 16 residues. Trimming pared 0 bases from V and 6 bases from J, leaving 18 bases between. Germline CDR1 reads MNHNY; CDR2 reads SVGAGI (reference sequence). CDR3 DNA: TGTGCCAGCAGTTACTCGAGCTCGTCTAGTTGGCGCGAGCAGTACTTC. Amino acids: CASSYSSSSSWREQYF.

CDR3 loop: CSAKGLEYNEQFF. The DNA for the CDR3 is TGCAGTGCCAAGGGACTAGAATACAATGAGCAGTTCTTC. The J gene is TRBJ2-1, the V gene TRBV20-1; 8 bases match TRBD2. CDR1 and CDR2 (germline): DFQATT, SNEGSKA (reference sequence). Trimming at V came to 6 bases and at J to 4 bases, leaving 5 bases not matched to a gene. The CDR3 has 13 amino acids.